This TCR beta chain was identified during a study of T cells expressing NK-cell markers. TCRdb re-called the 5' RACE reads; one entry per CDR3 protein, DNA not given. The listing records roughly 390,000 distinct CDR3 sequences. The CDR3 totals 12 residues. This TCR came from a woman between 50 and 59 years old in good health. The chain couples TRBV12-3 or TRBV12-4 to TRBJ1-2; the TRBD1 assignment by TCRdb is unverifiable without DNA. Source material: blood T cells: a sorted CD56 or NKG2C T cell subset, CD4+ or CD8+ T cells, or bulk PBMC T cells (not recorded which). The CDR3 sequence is CASKDSVYGYTF.